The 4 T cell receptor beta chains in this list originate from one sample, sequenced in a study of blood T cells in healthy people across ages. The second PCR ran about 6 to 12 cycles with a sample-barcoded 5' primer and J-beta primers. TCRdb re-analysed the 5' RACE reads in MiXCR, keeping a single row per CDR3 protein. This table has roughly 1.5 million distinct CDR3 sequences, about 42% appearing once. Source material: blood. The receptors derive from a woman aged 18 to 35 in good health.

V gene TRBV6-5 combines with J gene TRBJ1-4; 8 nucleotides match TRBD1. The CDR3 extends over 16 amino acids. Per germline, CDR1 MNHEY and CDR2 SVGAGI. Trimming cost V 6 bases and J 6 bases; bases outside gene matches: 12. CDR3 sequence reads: CASRQWAPGQDEKLFF. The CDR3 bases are TGTGCCAGCAGGCAATGGGCACCGGGACAGGATGAAAAACTGTTTTTT.

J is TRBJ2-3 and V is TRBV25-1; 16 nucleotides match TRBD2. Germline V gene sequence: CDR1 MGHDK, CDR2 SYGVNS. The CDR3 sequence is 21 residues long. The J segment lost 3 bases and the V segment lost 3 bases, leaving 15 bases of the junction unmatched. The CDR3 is CASSETSGTSGGAERTDTQYF. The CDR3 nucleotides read TGTGCCAGCAGTGAGACCTCCGGGACTAGCGGGGGGGCCGAGAGGACAGATACGCAGTATTTT.

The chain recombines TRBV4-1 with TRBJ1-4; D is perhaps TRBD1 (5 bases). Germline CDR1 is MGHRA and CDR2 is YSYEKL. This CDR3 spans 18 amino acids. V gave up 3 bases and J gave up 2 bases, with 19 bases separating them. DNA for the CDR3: TGCGCCAGCAGCCAGCTAGTAGCCTCGGCAGGGACTAATGAAAAACTGTTTTTT. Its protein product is CASSQLVASAGTNEKLFF.

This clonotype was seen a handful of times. CDR3 in amino acids: CASSQPGKGRETQYF. CDR3 bases: TGTGCCAGCAGCCAACCGGGGAAAGGCCGGGAGACCCAGTACTTC. The chain joins TRBV3-1 to TRBJ2-5; a weak D match, TRBD2 (5 bases). The CDR3 consists of 15 residues. The V gene's germline CDR1 is LGHDT and CDR2 YNNKEL (reference sequence). V was cut by 2 bases and J by 5 bases, with 15 bases left in between.